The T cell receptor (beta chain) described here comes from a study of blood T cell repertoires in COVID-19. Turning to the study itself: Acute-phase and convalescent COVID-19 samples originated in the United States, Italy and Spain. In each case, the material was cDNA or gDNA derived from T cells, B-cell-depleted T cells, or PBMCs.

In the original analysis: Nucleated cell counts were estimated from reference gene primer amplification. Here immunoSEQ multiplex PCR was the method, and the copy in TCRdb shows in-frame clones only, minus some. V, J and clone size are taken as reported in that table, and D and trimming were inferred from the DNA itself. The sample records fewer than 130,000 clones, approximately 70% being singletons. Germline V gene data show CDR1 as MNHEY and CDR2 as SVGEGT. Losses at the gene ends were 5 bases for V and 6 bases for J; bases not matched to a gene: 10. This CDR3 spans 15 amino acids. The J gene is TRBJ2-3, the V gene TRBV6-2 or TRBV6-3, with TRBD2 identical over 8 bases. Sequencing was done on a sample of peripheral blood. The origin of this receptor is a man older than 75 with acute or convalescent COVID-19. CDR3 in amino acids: CASSRGLEKIDTQYF. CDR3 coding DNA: TGTGCCAGCAGTAGGGGACTAGAAAAGATTGATACGCAGTATTTT.